This TCR beta chain was recovered during a study of T-cell memory formation after mild COVID-19. The study, taken as a whole, reports: The study detected some responding clones in pre-infection memory, suggesting cross-reactive memory joined.

This clonotype was picked up a small number of times. Its antigen is unknown. TCRdb fed the 5' RACE reads into MiXCR, producing one record per CDR3 protein. Among roughly 70,000 distinct CDR3 sequences listed, around 15% were seen once. CDR3 length equals 17 residues. The germline V gene has CDR1 SEHNR and CDR2 FQNEAQ (reference sequence). Trimming took 3 bases from V and 3 from J, leaving 18 bases between them. The J gene is TRBJ1-3, the V gene TRBV7-9; D is perhaps TRBD1 (5 bases). The receptor was isolated from an adult woman who had mild COVID-19 (a few samples of this study predate the infection). Cell type and time point are not known. Input material: PBMCs or a T cell subset sorted from them (not recorded which). The CDR3 DNA reads as TGTGCCAGCAGCTTCTCGAGGTGGGGGTCCGGTGGAAACACCATATATTTT. This codes for CASSFSRWGSGGNTIYF.